The 18 T cell receptor beta chains presented below share a single source sample, sequenced in a study of blood T cell repertoires in COVID-19. Here immunoSEQ multiplex PCR was the method, and the copy in TCRdb shows in-frame clones only, minus some. Of 150,000 or so clones in the sample, about 80% were seen once. Sequencing used peripheral blood. Receptor source: a woman between 55 and 75 years old with acute or convalescent COVID-19.

The V call is TRBV6-2 or TRBV6-3, the J call TRBJ1-5; D perhaps matches TRBD1 (5 bases). Germline loops: CDR1 MNHEY, CDR2 SVGEGT. Trimming cost V 2 bases and J 4 bases, with 30 bases left between them. This CDR3 spans 21 amino acids. CDR3 sequence reads: CASSYDPAGWGPRAGNQPQHF. The CDR3 DNA is TGTGCCAGCAGTTACGACCCGGCGGGGTGGGGACCTCGGGCGGGGAATCAGCCCCAGCATTTT.

This rearrangement joins TRBV10-3 to TRBJ2-5; 9 nucleotides align to TRBD2. Per the germline V gene, CDR1 is ENHRY and CDR2 is SYGVKD. Trimming took 5 bases from V and 5 from J; bases not matched to a gene: 9. This CDR3 region has 15 residues. DNA for the CDR3: TGTGCCATCAGTCCCGGCGGGAGGGGGATCGAGACCCAGTACTTC. Translated: CAISPGGRGIETQYF.

V and J are TRBV5-1 and TRBJ1-1; 9 nucleotides align to TRBD1. The CDR3 contains 14 residues. Trimming cost V 5 bases and J 7 bases; bases outside gene matches: 9. Looked up from germline, CDR1 is SGHRS and CDR2 is YFSETQ. This chain's CDR3 is CASRGTGGAGEAFF. CDR3 DNA: TGCGCCAGCAGAGGAACAGGGGGCGCCGGTGAAGCTTTCTTT.

V is TRBV24-1 and J is TRBJ1-1, with a tentative D call TRBD1 (5 bases). The ends were cut back, 6 bases at V and 4 bases at J, with 11 bases in the middle. The CDR3 contains 13 residues. Per germline, CDR1 KGHDR and CDR2 SFDVKD. The CDR3 nucleotides are TGTGCCACCAGTACAGGAACACCCACTGAAGCTTTCTTT. Translated, it gives CATSTGTPTEAFF.

The V gene is TRBV28, the J gene TRBJ1-4, with 8 bases matching TRBD1. Germline V gives CDR1 MDHEN, CDR2 SYDVKM. Trimming at V came to 6 bases and at J to 10 bases, leaving 13 bases not matched to a gene. This CDR3 has 15 amino acids. The CDR3 bases are TGTGCCAGCAGGGGGGCGGGGCAGGGGGCGCGAAAACTGTTTTTT. Its translation: CASRGAGQGARKLFF.

The genes are TRBV30 and TRBJ2-2, with a tentative D call TRBD2 (6 bases). There are 15 residues in the CDR3. Germline CDR1 reads GTSNPN; CDR2 reads SVGIG (reference sequence). V gave up 3 bases and J gave up 2 bases, with 13 bases separating them. In nucleotides, the CDR3 is TGTGCCTGGAGCCATCTCGGACTAAACACCGGGGAGCTGTTTTTT. It is translated as CAWSHLGLNTGELFF.

The CDR3 loop is CASRRDRGVPAGYTF. The CDR3 nucleotides read TGTGCCAGTAGAAGGGACAGGGGCGTCCCGGCTGGCTACACCTTC. The J gene is TRBJ1-2, the V gene TRBV19; TRBD1 matches 10 bases. V was clipped by 6 bases and J by 7 bases; unmatched bases: 11. Germline CDR1 LNHDA, CDR2 SQIVND (reference sequence). The CDR3 runs 15 residues.

This clone was recorded once. This chain links TRBV13 with TRBJ1-6, with 9 bases aligning to TRBD1. Looked up from germline, CDR1 is PRHDT and CDR2 is FYEKMQ (reference sequence). Trimming cost V 4 bases and J 8 bases; bases outside gene matches: 6. The CDR3 totals 15 residues. This CDR3 reads CASSSTGGLDSPLHF. CDR3 nucleotide sequence: TGTGCCAGCAGCTCTACAGGGGGCCTAGATTCACCCCTCCACTTT.

The rearrangement joins TRBV5-4 to TRBJ2-7; no clear D. This CDR3 is 14 amino acids long. The V gene lost 4 bases and the J gene lost 1 base, with 12 bases spanning the gap. Germline V CDR1 and CDR2: SGHNT, YYREEE (reference sequence). The CDR3 DNA reads TGTGCCAGCAGCCGAGACCAGGCGTCCTACGAGCAGTACTTC. It yields the protein CASSRDQASYEQYF.

The sample holds many counts of this clone. The V and J genes are TRBV5-5 and TRBJ2-5; TRBD2 matches at 11 bases. This CDR3 contains 16 residues. The V gene end was trimmed by 1 base and the J gene end by 3 bases; junction bases not matched to a gene: 5. CDR1 SGHKS and CDR2 YYEKEE come from the germline V gene (reference sequence). In nucleotides, the CDR3 is TGTGCCAGCAGCTTGCTTGTGGGACTAGCGGAAGAGACCCAGTACTTC. Protein sequence: CASSLLVGLAEETQYF.

The chain is built from TRBV6-5 and TRBJ1-2; D gene ambiguous. This CDR3 comprises 14 residues. Germline V gives CDR1 MNHEY, CDR2 SVGAGI. V lost 4 bases, J lost 7 bases, and 16 bases lay in between. Written as DNA, the CDR3 is TGTGCCAGCAGTTCCCGAGAGGGAGTAAGTGGCTACACCTTC. This sequence encodes CASSSREGVSGYTF.

The chain joins TRBV28 to TRBJ1-2; tentatively, D is TRBD1 (6 bases). Germline V CDR1 and CDR2: MDHEN, SYDVKM. The V gene lost 7 bases and the J gene lost 3 bases, with 15 bases spanning the gap. CDR3 size: 14 residues. Here the CDR3 reads CASILRGTDYGYTF. In DNA form, the CDR3 reads TGTGCCAGCATATTGAGGGGGACGGACTATGGCTACACCTTC.

This sequence joins TRBV11-2 and TRBJ2-3; 10 nucleotides align to TRBD2. CDR3 size: 15 residues. CDR1 and CDR2 from the germline V gene are SGHAT and FQNNGV. V lost 0 bases and J lost 8; bases outside the gene matches: 5. The CDR3 sequence: CASSLEAGGGATQYF. The CDR3, as DNA: TGTGCCAGCAGCTTAGAAGCGGGAGGGGGTGCTACGCAGTATTTT.

V gene TRBV14 combines with J gene TRBJ1-1, with D uncertain. V was cut by 1 base and J by 3 bases, with 9 bases left in between. The CDR3 runs 14 residues. Looked up from germline, CDR1 is SGHDN and CDR2 is FVKESK. Here the CDR3 DNA reads TGTGCCAGCAGCCAAGTTCACCCGGACACTGAAGCTTTCTTT. Amino acids: CASSQVHPDTEAFF. Using reference TRBV14 and TRBJ1-1 for the parts outside the CDR3, the full variable domain is EAGVTQFPSHSVIEKGQTVTLRCDPISGHDNLYWYRRVMGKEIKFLLHFVKESKQDESGMPNNRFLAERTGGTYSTLKVQPAELEDSGVYFCASSQVHPDTEAFFGQGTRLTVV.

CDR3: CASSTTGGSYEQYF. CDR3 bases: TGTGCCAGCAGTACGACAGGGGGCTCCTACGAGCAGTACTTC. The V gene is TRBV6-5, the J gene TRBJ2-7, with TRBD1 matching over 9 bases. Germline V CDR1 and CDR2: MNHEY, SVGAGI. CDR3 length equals 14 residues. The ends lost 5 bases at V and 0 bases at J; junction bases unmatched: 2.

J is TRBJ2-7 and V is TRBV2, with TRBD1 identical over 9 bases. Per the germline V gene, CDR1 is SNHLY and CDR2 is FYNNEI. The V segment lost 7 bases and the J segment 2 bases; nucleotides outside the gene matches: 3. The CDR3 extends over 13 amino acids. The CDR3 is CASNDRGAYEQYF. The CDR3, as DNA: TGTGCCAGCAACGACAGGGGGGCCTACGAGCAGTACTTC.

The rearrangement joins TRBV7-9 to TRBJ1-6; D not resolved. V was pared by 3 bases and J by 4 bases, with 4 bases between. Germline V CDR1 and CDR2: SEHNR, FQNEAQ (reference sequence). CDR3 length: 13 amino acids. CDR3 in amino acids: CASSFQYNSPLHF. CDR3 nucleotide sequence: TGTGCCAGCAGCTTCCAGTATAATTCACCCCTCCACTTT. Based on the CDR3 plus reference TRBV7-9 and TRBJ1-6, the full variable domain is DTGVSQNPRHKITKRGQNVTFRCDPISEHNRLYWYRQTLGQGPEFLTYFQNEAQLEKSRLLSDRFSAERPKGSFSTLEIQRTEQGDSAMYLCASSFQYNSPLHFGNGTRLTVT.

The chain joins TRBV7-9 to TRBJ2-5; the D gene is possibly TRBD1 (7 bases). The length of the CDR3 is 12 residues. Trimming shortened V by 11 bases and J by 0 bases, and 10 bases separated the two germline ends. The germline gives CDR1 SEHNR, CDR2 FQNEAQ (reference sequence). The CDR3 protein is CAGGTDQETQYF. The CDR3 region has the DNA TGTGCCGGAGGGACAGACCAAGAGACCCAGTACTTC. The full variable domain, completed using reference TRBV7-9 and TRBJ2-5, is DTGVSQNPRHKITKRGQNVTFRCDPISEHNRLYWYRQTLGQGPEFLTYFQNEAQLEKSRLLSDRFSAERPKGSFSTLEIQRTEQGDSAMYLCAGGTDQETQYFGPGTRLLVL.